A selection of T cell receptor beta chains follows, all from one sample in a study of T-cell memory formation after mild COVID-19. TCRdb fed the 5' RACE reads into MiXCR, producing one record per CDR3 protein. Of hundreds of thousands of distinct CDR3 sequences listed, about a sixth are singletons. Input material: PBMCs or a T cell subset sorted from them (not recorded which). All receptors derive from a man aged 18 to 29 who had mild COVID-19 (a few samples of this study predate the infection). Cell type and time point are not known. CDR3s include the opening cysteine and the closing phenylalanine or tryptophan. D genes are given only for firm matches. Clone size, where shown, is once, few, many, or a class for clones that have expanded.

NA,TRBJ2-2,few,TRBV18,CASSPTANTGELFF,TGTGCCAGCTCACCGACAGCGAACACCGGGGAGCTGTTTTTT
TRBD2,TRBJ2-1,few,TRBV5-1,CASSGSGGANNEQFF,TGCGCCAGCAGCGGAAGCGGGGGGGCCAACAATGAGCAGTTCTTC
NA,TRBJ1-2,NA,TRBV7-8,CASSLQDGTYGYTF,TGTGCCAGCAGCTTGCAGGACGGGACCTATGGCTACACCTTC
NA,TRBJ2-3,NA,TRBV20-1,CSARRGYTQYF,TGCAGTGCTAGACGGGGGTATACGCAGTATTTT
NA,TRBJ2-3,NA,TRBV12-3/TRBV12-4,CASSLVLGGTDTQYF,TGTGCCAGCAGTTTAGTGCTCGGTGGGACAGATACGCAGTATTTT
TRBD1,TRBJ1-3,NA,TRBV12-3/TRBV12-4,CASSPGTGDGNTIYF,TGTGCCAGCAGTCCCGGGACAGGGGACGGAAACACCATATATTTT
NA,TRBJ1-3,few,TRBV4-1,CASSQAFYGLGGNTIYF,TGCGCCAGCAGCCAAGCTTTCTACGGGTTAGGGGGAAACACCATATATTTT
TRBD1,TRBJ2-2,NA,TRBV7-9,CASSLRVGTGTTGELFF,TGTGCCAGCAGCCTAAGGGTCGGGACAGGTACCACCGGGGAGCTGTTTTTT
NA,TRBJ2-5,few,TRBV20-1,CSAALMETQYF,TGCAGTGCTGCCCTCATGGAGACCCAGTACTTC
NA,TRBJ2-5,many,TRBV6-5,CASSYTGRETQYF,TGTGCCAGCAGTTACACGGGAAGAGAGACCCAGTACTTC
NA,TRBJ2-5,few,TRBV18,CASSPPGLETQYF,TGTGCCAGCTCACCACCGGGGTTGGAGACCCAGTACTTC
NA,TRBJ2-4,few,TRBV7-2,CASSPQGRLAKNIQYF,TGTGCCAGCAGCCCTCAGGGACGCCTAGCCAAAAACATTCAGTACTTC
NA,TRBJ1-1,NA,TRBV19,CASKWTPLEDTEAFF,TGTGCCAGTAAGTGGACGCCCCTCGAGGACACTGAAGCTTTCTTT
NA,TRBJ1-4,few,TRBV4-3,CASSYEATNEKLFF,TGCGCCAGCAGTTATGAGGCAACTAATGAAAAACTGTTTTTT
NA,TRBJ1-5,NA,TRBV10-3,CAITGNSNQPQHF,TGTGCCATCACAGGGAATAGCAATCAGCCCCAGCATTTT
NA,TRBJ1-3,NA,TRBV7-9,CASRFTGPGNTIYF,TGTGCCAGCAGATTCACAGGGCCTGGAAACACCATATATTTT
TRBD1,TRBJ1-2,NA,TRBV5-5,CASSLDPGGVYGYTF,TGTGCCAGCAGCTTGGATCCAGGGGGCGTCTATGGCTACACCTTC
NA,TRBJ2-3,NA,TRBV7-3,CASSPDSNTDTQYF,TGTGCCAGCAGCCCCGACAGCAACACAGATACGCAGTATTTT
NA,TRBJ2-1,NA,TRBV5-5,CASRPDAREYNGLNEQFF,TGTGCCAGCAGACCCGACGCACGGGAGTATAATGGGTTGAATGAGCAGTTCTTC
TRBD2,TRBJ2-1,few,TRBV7-2,CASSLRLAGGPSYNEQFF,TGTGCCAGCAGCTTAAGACTAGCGGGGGGCCCCTCCTACAATGAGCAGTTCTTC
TRBD2,TRBJ2-1,NA,TRBV28,CATGPGGGDHNEQFF,TGTGCCACGGGCCCCGGCGGGGGGGATCACAATGAGCAGTTCTTC
NA,TRBJ2-5,many,TRBV11-2,CASKGGGRETQYF,TGTGCCAGCAAAGGAGGGGGGAGAGAGACCCAGTACTTC
NA,TRBJ1-1,NA,TRBV4-3,CASSQDDHVTEAFF,TGCGCCAGCAGCCAAGATGACCACGTTACTGAAGCTTTCTTT
NA,TRBJ1-1,NA,TRBV4-3,CASSPSRRNTEAFF,TGCGCCAGCAGCCCCTCCAGGAGGAACACTGAAGCTTTCTTT
TRBD1,TRBJ1-5,many,TRBV5-1,CASSWTGGSQPQHF,TGCGCCAGCAGCTGGACAGGGGGCAGTCAGCCCCAGCATTTT
TRBD1,TRBJ2-4,NA,TRBV12-3/TRBV12-4,CASSDGQEIAKNIQYF,TGTGCCAGCAGTGACGGACAGGAAATAGCCAAAAACATTCAGTACTTC
TRBD1,TRBJ1-5,NA,TRBV5-1,CASSPGTADSNQPQHF,TGCGCCAGCAGCCCAGGGACAGCCGATAGCAATCAGCCCCAGCATTTT
NA,TRBJ2-2,few,TRBV5-1,CASRFRAPNTGELFF,TGCGCCAGCAGATTCCGGGCCCCGAACACCGGGGAGCTGTTTTTT
NA,TRBJ2-5,many,TRBV7-9,CASSSTLGTQYF,TGTGCCAGCAGCTCGACGCTGGGGACCCAGTACTTC
NA,TRBJ1-1,few,TRBV10-3,CAIRLSMNTEAFF,TGTGCCATCAGGTTAAGTATGAACACTGAAGCTTTCTTT
NA,TRBJ1-1,NA,TRBV5-1,CASSLPDKFMNTEAFF,TGCGCCAGCAGCTTGCCGGACAAGTTCATGAACACTGAAGCTTTCTTT
TRBD1,TRBJ1-1,NA,TRBV6-5,CASSLRDRGITNTEAFF,TGTGCCAGCAGTTTACGGGACAGGGGGATTACGAACACTGAAGCTTTCTTT
TRBD1,TRBJ1-4,NA,TRBV23-1,CASSQEQGVANNEKLFF,TGCGCCAGCAGTCAAGAACAGGGGGTGGCAAATAATGAAAAACTGTTTTTT
NA,TRBJ2-1,NA,TRBV3-1,CASSQTGPGYNEQFF,TGTGCCAGCAGCCAAACAGGGCCGGGTTACAATGAGCAGTTCTTC
NA,TRBJ2-7,few,TRBV10-3,CAITEGTQQYF,TGTGCCATCACCGAGGGCACCCAGCAGTACTTC
NA,TRBJ2-7,NA,TRBV4-1,CASSQETAVAYEQYF,TGCGCCAGCAGCCAAGAGACGGCAGTGGCCTACGAGCAGTACTTC
NA,TRBJ1-2,many,TRBV12-3/TRBV12-4,CASSLNNYGYTF,TGTGCCAGCAGTTTGAACAACTATGGCTACACCTTC
NA,TRBJ1-1,NA,TRBV29-1,CSVVFGQGEAFF,TGCAGCGTTGTATTCGGGCAGGGTGAAGCTTTCTTT
NA,TRBJ2-2,few,TRBV6-2/TRBV6-3,CASSYYGLTGELFF,TGTGCCAGCAGTTACTATGGACTGACCGGGGAGCTGTTTTTT
NA,TRBJ1-1,NA,TRBV6-1,CASSEKENTEAFF,TGTGCCAGCAGTGAAAAAGAGAACACTGAAGCTTTCTTT
NA,TRBJ2-3,NA,TRBV29-1,CSVGGQITDTQYF,TGCAGCGTTGGGGGACAAATCACAGATACGCAGTATTTT
TRBD1,TRBJ2-7,many,TRBV18,CASSRDRGTYEQYF,TGTGCCAGCTCTCGGGACAGGGGAACCTACGAGCAGTACTTC
NA,TRBJ1-1,many,TRBV28,CATSWGNTEAFF,TGTGCCACCTCGTGGGGGAACACTGAAGCTTTCTTT
NA,TRBJ1-1,few,TRBV6-5,CASSWPGSDAEAFF,TGTGCCAGCAGTTGGCCGGGTTCTGACGCTGAAGCTTTCTTT
TRBD2,TRBJ2-3,NA,TRBV6-6,CASRGLAGERDTQYF,TGTGCCAGCAGGGGACTAGCGGGGGAGAGAGATACGCAGTATTTT